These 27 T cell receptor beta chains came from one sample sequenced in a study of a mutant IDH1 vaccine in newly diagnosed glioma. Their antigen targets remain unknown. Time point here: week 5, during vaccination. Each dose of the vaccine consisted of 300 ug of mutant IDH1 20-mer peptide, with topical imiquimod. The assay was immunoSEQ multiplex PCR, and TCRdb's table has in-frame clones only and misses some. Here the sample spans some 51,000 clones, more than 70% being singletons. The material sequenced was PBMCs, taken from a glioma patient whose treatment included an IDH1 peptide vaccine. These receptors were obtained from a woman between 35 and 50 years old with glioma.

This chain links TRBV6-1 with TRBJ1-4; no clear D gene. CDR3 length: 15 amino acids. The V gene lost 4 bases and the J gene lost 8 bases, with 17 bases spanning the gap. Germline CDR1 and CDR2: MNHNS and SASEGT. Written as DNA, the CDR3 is TGTGCCAGCAGTGCCGACGGTAGGGCCTGGGAAAAACTGTTTTTT. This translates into CASSADGRAWEKLFF.

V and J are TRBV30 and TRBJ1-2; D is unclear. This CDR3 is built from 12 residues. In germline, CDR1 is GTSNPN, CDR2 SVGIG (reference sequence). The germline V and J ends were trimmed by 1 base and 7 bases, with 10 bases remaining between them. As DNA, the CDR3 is TGTGCCTGGAGTGGCGACCATTTTGGCTACACCTTC. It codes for CAWSGDHFGYTF.

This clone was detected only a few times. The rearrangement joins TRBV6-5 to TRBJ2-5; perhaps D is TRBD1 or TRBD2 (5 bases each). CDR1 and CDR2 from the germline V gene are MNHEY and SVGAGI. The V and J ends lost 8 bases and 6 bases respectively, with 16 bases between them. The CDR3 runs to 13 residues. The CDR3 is CASAGWGSKTQYF. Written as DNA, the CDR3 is TGTGCCAGCGCGGGCTGGGGGTCGAAGACCCAGTACTTC.

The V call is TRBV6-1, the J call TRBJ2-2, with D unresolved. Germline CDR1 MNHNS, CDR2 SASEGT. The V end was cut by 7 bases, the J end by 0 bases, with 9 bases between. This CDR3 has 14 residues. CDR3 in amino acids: CASKREPNTGELFF. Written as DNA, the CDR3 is TGTGCCAGCAAAAGGGAACCGAACACCGGGGAGCTGTTTTTT.

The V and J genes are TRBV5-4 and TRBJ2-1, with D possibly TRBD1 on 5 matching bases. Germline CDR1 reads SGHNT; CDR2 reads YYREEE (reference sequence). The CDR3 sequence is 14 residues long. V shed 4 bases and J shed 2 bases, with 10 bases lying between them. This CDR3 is CASSRDRAYNEQFF. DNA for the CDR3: TGTGCCAGCAGCCGCGACAGAGCCTACAATGAGCAGTTCTTC.

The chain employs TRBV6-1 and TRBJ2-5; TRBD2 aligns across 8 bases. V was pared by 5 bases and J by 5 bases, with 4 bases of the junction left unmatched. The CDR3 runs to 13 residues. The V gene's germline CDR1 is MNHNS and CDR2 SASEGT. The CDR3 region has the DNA TGTGCCAGCAGTAGCGGGGGAGGGGAGACCCAGTACTTC. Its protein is CASSSGGGETQYF.

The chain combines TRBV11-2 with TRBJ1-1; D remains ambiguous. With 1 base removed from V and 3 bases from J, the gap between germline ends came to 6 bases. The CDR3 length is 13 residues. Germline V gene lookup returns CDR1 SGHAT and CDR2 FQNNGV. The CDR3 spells CASSLARDTEAFF. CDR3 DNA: TGTGCCAGCAGCTTAGCGCGGGACACTGAAGCTTTCTTT.

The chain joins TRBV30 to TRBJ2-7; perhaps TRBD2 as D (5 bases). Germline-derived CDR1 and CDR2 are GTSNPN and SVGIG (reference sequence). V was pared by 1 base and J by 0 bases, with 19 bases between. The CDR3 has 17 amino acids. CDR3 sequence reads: CAWSAELGRGSSYEQYF. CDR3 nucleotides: TGTGCCTGGAGTGCCGAATTAGGACGGGGTAGCTCCTACGAGCAGTACTTC.

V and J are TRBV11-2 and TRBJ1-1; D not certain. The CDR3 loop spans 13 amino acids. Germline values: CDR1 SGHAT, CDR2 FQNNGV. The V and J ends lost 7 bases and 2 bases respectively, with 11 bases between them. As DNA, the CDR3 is TGTGCCAGCACGGGAACAGAAAACACTGAAGCTTTCTTT. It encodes CASTGTENTEAFF. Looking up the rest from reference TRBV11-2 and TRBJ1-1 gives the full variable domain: EAGVAQSPRYKIIEKRQSVAFWCNPISGHATLYWYQQILGQGPKLLIQFQNNGVVDDSQLPKDRFSAERLKGVDSTLKIQPAKLEDSAVYLCASTGTENTEAFFGQGTRLTVV.

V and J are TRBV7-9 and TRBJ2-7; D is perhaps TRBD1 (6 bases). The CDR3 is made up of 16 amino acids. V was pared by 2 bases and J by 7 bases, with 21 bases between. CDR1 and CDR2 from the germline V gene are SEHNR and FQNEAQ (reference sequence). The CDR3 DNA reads TGTGCCAGCAGCTTAACTGGGACCGGGGTAAGGGGGGAGCAGTACTTC. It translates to CASSLTGTGVRGEQYF.

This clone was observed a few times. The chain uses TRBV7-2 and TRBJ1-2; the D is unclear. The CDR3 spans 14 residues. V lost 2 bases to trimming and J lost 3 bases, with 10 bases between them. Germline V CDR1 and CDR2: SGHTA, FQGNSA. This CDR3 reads CASSLSALDYGYTF. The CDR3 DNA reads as TGTGCCAGCAGCTTATCCGCACTCGACTATGGCTACACCTTC.

The CDR3 loop reads CASSSRLVQAETQYF. In nucleotides, the CDR3 is TGTGCCAGCAGTTCCAGGCTAGTCCAGGCGGAGACCCAGTACTTC. J is TRBJ2-5 and V is TRBV2; no clear D. CDR1 is SNHLY, CDR2 FYNNEI, per germline. This CDR3 is built from 15 residues. Deletions cut 5 bases from V and 5 bases from J, with 18 bases between. The full variable domain, rest sourced from reference TRBV2 and TRBJ2-5, is EPEVTQTPSHQVTQMGQEVILRCVPISNHLYFYWYRQILGQKVEFLVSFYNNEISEKSEIFDDQFSVERPDGSNFTLKIRSTKLEDSAMYFCASSSRLVQAETQYFGPGTRLLVL.

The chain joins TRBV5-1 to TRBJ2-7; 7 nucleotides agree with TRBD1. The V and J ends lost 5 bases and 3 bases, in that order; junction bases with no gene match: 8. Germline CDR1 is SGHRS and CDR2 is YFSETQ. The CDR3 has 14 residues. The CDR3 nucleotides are TGCGCCAGCAGAACCGGGACAGCAAACTACGAGCAGTACTTC. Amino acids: CASRTGTANYEQYF.

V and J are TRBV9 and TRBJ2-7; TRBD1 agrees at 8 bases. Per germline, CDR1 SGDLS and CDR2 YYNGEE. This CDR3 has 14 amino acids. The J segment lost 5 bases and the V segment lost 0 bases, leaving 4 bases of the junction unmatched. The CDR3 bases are TGTGCCAGCAGCGTAGGGGACAGGAACAACGAGCAGTACTTC. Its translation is CASSVGDRNNEQYF.

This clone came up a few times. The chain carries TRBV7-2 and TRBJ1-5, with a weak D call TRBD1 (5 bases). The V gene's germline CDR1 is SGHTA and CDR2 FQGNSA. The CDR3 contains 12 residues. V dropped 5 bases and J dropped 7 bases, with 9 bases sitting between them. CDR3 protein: CASSPGLQPQHF. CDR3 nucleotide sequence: TGTGCCAGCAGCCCGGGGCTCCAGCCCCAGCATTTT.

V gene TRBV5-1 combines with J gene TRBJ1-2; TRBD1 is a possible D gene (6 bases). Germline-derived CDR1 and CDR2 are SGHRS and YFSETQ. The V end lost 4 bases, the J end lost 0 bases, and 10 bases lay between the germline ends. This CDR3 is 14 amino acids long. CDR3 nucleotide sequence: TGCGCCAGCAGCCCTCAGGGGCCTAACTATGGCTACACCTTC. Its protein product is CASSPQGPNYGYTF. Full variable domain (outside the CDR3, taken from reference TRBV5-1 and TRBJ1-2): KAGVTQTPRYLIKTRGQQVTLSCSPISGHRSVSWYQQTPGQGLQFLFEYFSETQRNKGNFPGRFSGRQFSNSRSEMNVSTLELGDSALYLCASSPQGPNYGYTFGSGTRLTVV.

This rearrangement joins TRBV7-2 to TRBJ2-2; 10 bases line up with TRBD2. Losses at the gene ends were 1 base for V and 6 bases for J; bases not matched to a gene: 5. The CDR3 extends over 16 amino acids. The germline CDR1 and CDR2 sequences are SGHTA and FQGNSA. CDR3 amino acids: CASSLGLLAGSGELFF. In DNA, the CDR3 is TGTGCCAGCAGCTTAGGGTTACTAGCGGGGTCCGGGGAGCTGTTTTTT.

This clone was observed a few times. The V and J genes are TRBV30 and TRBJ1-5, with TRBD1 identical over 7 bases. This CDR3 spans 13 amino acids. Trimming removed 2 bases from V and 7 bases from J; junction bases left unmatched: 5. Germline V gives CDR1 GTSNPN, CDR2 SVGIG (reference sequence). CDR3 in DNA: TGTGCCTGGAGTACGCAGGGGGACCAGCCCCAGCATTTT. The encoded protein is CAWSTQGDQPQHF.

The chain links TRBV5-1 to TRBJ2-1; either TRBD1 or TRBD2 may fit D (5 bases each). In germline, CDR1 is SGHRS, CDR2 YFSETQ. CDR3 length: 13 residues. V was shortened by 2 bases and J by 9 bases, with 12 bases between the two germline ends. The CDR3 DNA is TGCGCCAGCAGCTTCGGGACCGCCGCTGAGCAGTTCTTC. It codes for CASSFGTAAEQFF.

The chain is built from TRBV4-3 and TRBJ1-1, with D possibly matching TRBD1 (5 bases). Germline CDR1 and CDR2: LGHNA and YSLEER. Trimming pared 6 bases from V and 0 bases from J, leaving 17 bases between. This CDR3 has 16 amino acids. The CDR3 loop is CASSAGLSHLNTEAFF. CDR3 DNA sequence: TGCGCCAGCAGTGCGGGACTTAGTCACCTGAACACTGAAGCTTTCTTT.

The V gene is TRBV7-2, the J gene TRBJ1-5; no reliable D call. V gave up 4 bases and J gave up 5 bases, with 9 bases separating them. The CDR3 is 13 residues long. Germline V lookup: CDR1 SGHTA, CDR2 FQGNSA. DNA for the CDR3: TGTGCCAGCAGCTCCCTCTGGGATCAGCCCCAGCATTTT. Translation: CASSSLWDQPQHF.

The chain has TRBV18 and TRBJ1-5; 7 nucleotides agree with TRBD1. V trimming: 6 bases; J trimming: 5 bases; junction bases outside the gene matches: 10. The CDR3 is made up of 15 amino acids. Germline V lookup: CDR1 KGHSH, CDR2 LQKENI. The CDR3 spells CASSEVAGGYQPQHF. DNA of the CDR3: TGTGCCAGCTCCGAGGTGGCAGGGGGATATCAGCCCCAGCATTTT.

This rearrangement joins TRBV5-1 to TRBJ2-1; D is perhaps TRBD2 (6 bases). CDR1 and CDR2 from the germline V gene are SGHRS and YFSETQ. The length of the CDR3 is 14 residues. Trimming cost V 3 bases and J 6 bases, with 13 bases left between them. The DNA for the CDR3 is TGCGCCAGCAGCTACGGGGGATCCCCCAATGAGCAGTTCTTC. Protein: CASSYGGSPNEQFF.

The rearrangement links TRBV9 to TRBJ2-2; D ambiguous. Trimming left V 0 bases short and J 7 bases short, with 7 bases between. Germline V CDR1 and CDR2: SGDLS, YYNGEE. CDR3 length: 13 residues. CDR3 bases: TGTGCCAGCAGCGTAGGCATCTACGGGGAGCTGTTTTTT. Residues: CASSVGIYGELFF. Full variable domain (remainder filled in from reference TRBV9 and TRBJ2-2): DSGVTQTPKHLITATGQRVTLRCSPRSGDLSVYWYQQSLDQGLQFLIQYYNGEERAKGNILERFSAQQFPDLHSELNLSSLELGDSALYFCASSVGIYGELFFGEGSRLTVL.

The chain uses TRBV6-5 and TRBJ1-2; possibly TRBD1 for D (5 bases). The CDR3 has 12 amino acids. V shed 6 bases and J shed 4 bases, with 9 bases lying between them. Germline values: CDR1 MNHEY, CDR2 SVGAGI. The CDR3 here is CASSDSFYGYTF. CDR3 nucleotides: TGTGCCAGCAGCGACAGTTTCTATGGCTACACCTTC.

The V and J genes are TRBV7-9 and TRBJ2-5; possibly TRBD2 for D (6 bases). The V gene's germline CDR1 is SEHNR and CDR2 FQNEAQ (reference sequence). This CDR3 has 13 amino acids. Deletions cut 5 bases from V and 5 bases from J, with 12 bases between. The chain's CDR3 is CASSGRRGETQYF. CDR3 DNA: TGTGCCAGCAGCGGGCGTCGGGGGGAGACCCAGTACTTC.

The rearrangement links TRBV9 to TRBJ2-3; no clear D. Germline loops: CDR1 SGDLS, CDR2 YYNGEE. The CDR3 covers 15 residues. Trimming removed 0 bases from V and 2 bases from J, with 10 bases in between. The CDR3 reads CASSVELHPTDTQYF. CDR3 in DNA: TGTGCCAGCAGCGTAGAGCTCCACCCCACAGATACGCAGTATTTT.